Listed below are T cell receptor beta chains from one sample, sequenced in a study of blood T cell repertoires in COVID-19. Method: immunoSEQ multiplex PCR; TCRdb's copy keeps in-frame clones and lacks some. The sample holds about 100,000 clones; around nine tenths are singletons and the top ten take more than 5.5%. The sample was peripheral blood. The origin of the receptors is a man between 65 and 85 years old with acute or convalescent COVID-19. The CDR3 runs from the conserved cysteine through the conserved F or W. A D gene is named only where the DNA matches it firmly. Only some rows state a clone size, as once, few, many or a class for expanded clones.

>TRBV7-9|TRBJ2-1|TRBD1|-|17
TGTGCCAGCAGCTTCTCCTGGGGGACAGGGAACTACAATGAGCAGTTCTTC
CASSFSWGTGNYNEQFF
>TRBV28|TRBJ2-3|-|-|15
TGTGCCAGCAGTTTTGGAGGGTGGAGCACAGATACGCAGTATTTT
CASSFGGWSTDTQYF
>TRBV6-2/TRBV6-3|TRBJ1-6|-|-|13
TGTGCCAGCAGTCGAACCACAGGATCACCCCTCCACTTT
CASSRTTGSPLHF
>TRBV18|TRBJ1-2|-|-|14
TGTGCCAGCTCACCAGCAGGGGACACCTATGGCTACACCTTC
CASSPAGDTYGYTF
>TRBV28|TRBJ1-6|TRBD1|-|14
TGTGCCAGCAGTTTAGGGACAGGGGTTTCACCCCTCCACTTT
CASSLGTGVSPLHF
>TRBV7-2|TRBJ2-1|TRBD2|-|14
TGTGCCAGCAGCTTTAGCGGGGGGGCCGCTGAGCAGTTCTTC
CASSFSGGAAEQFF
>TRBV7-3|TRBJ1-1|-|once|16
TGTGCCAGCAGCTTAACTCACAGTGATATGGGCACTGAAGCTTTCTTT
CASSLTHSDMGTEAFF
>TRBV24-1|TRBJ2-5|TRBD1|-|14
TGTGCCACCAGTGATGACAGGGGGGGAGAGACCCAGTACTTC
CATSDDRGGETQYF
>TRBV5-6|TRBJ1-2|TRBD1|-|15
TGTGCCAGCAGCTTCCTGACAGGGGGCTACTATGGCTACACCTTC
CASSFLTGGYYGYTF
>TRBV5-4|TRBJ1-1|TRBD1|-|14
TGTGCCAGCAGCCCACCCAGTTCACAGGGGAAAGCTTTCTTT
CASSPPSSQGKAFF
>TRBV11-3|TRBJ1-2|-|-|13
TGTGCCAGCAGCTTAGGTGGAGGGGATGGCTACACCTTC
CASSLGGGDGYTF
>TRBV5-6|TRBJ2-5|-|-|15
TGTGCCAGCAGCTCAGTACAGGCCCTCCAAGAGACCCAGTACTTC
CASSSVQALQETQYF
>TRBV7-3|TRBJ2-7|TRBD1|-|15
TGTGCCAGCAGCCCATCCGGGACAGGCTTCTACGAGCAGTACTTC
CASSPSGTGFYEQYF
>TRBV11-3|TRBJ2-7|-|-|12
TGTGCCAGCAGCCCTAACTCCTACGAGCAGTACTTC
CASSPNSYEQYF
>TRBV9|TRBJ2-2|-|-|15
TGTGCCAGCAGCGTATTACAGGAAGGGTCCGGGGAGCTGTTTTTT
CASSVLQEGSGELFF
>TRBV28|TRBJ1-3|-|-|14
TGTGCCAGCAGCCTCTCGCGGAGAGGAAACACCATATATTTT
CASSLSRRGNTIYF
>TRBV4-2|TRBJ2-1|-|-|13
TGTGCCAGCAGCCAATTTAACCCGGATGAGCAGTTCTTC
CASSQFNPDEQFF
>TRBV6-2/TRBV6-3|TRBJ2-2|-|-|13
TGTGCCAGCAGTTACTCCAGGGCCGGGGAGCTGTTTTTT
CASSYSRAGELFF
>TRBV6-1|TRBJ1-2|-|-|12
TGTGCCAGCAGTGACAGGCTTTGGGGCTACACCTTC
CASSDRLWGYTF
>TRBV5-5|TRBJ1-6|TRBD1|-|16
TGTGCCAGCAGCCCTCCGGGACAGCCTTTTAATTCACCCCTCCACTTT
CASSPPGQPFNSPLHF
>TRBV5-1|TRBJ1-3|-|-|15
TGCGCCAGCAGCTTTTCAGGGACTGGCGAAAACACCATATATTTT
CASSFSGTGENTIYF
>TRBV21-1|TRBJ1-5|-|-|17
TGTGCCAGCAGCAAAGGGCCACAGGGGGCTTGCAATCAGCCCCAGCATTTT
CASSKGPQGACNQPQHF
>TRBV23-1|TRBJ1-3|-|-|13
TGCGCCAGCAGTCATCCTCCCGGAAACACCATATATTTT
CASSHPPGNTIYF
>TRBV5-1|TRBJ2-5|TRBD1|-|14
TGCGCCAGCAGCTTGGACGGACAGGGAGGGACCCAGTACTTC
CASSLDGQGGTQYF
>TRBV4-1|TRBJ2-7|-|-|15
TGCGCCAGCAGCCAAACCCAAGGCGGGACCTACGAGCAGTACTTC
CASSQTQGGTYEQYF
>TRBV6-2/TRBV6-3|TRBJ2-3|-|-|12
TGTGCCAGCAGTAGCCGCACAGATACGCAGTATTTT
CASSSRTDTQYF
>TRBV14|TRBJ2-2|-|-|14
TGTGCCAGCAGCCGAGGTACCTACACCGGGGAGCTGTTTTTT
CASSRGTYTGELFF
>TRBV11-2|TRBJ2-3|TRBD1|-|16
TGTGCCAGCAGCCAAAACCAGGGGGCGCGGACAGATACGCAGTATTTT
CASSQNQGARTDTQYF
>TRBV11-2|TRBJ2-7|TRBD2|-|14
TGTGCCAGCAGCTTAGCAGCGGGGATCTACGAGCAGTACTTC
CASSLAAGIYEQYF
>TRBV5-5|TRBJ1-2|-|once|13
TGTGCCAGCAGCTTGATAGGGGACTATGGCTACACCTTC
CASSLIGDYGYTF
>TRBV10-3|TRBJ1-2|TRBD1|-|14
TGTGCCTCCAAGACAGGGGCCTTTAACTATGGCTACACCTTC
CASKTGAFNYGYTF
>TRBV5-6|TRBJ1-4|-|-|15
TGTGCCAGCAGCTCGGGCCCTACGGGAGGGGAAAAACTGTTTTTT
CASSSGPTGGEKLFF
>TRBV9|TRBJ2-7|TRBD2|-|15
TGTGCCAGCAGCGGAACCGGGACTAGTTTGGTCGAGCAGTACTTC
CASSGTGTSLVEQYF
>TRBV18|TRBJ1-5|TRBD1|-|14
TGTGCCAGCTCACCGGGACAGGGTAATCAGCCCCAGCATTTT
CASSPGQGNQPQHF
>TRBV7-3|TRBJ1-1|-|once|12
TGTGCCTTCGGGTCAGTGGACACTGAAGCTTTCTTT
CAFGSVDTEAFF
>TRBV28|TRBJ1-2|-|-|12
TGTGCCAGCAATGGCAGGGGCTATGGCTACACCTTC
CASNGRGYGYTF
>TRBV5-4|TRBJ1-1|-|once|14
TGTGCCAGCAGCTTGGATTTAGGGGTTGGTGAAGCTTTCTTT
CASSLDLGVGEAFF
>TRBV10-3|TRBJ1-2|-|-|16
TGTGCCATCAGTGAGTCATGGGGGGGCGTCGATCGCGGCTACACCTTC
CAISESWGGVDRGYTF
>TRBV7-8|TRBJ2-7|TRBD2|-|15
TGTGCCAGCAGCCGGGAGGGGAGGAGGCTTGACGAGCAGTACTTC
CASSREGRRLDEQYF
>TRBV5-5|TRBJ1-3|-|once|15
TGTGCCAGCAGCTTGCAGCCAGGGCCAGGAAACACCATATATTTT
CASSLQPGPGNTIYF
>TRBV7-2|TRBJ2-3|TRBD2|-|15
TGTGCCAGCAGCCCCAAGCGGGGACGCACAGATACGCAGTATTTT
CASSPKRGRTDTQYF
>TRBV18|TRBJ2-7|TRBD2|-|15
TGTGCCAGCTCACCAGGACTAGCGGCCTCCTACGAGCAGTACTTC
CASSPGLAASYEQYF
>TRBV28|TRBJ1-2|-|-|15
TGTGCCAGCAGTTTAATTCCCAGAAGTAACTATGGCTACACCTTC
CASSLIPRSNYGYTF
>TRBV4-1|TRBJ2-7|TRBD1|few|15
TGCGCCAGCAGCCCCGGACAGGGACCTTCCTACGAGCAGTACTTC
CASSPGQGPSYEQYF
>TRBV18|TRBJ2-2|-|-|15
TGTGCCAGCTCCTCCGGGACACCGAACACCGGGGAGCTGTTTTTT
CASSSGTPNTGELFF
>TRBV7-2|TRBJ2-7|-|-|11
TGTGCCAGCAGACTAACGGGGGAGCAGTACTTC
CASRLTGEQYF
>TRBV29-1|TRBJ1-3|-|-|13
TGCAGCGTTGTAGGGGTCGGGGGAAACACCATATATTTT
CSVVGVGGNTIYF
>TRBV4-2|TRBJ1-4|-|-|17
TGTGCCAGCAGCCTTATGGACGGGGGGGAAACTAATGAAAAACTGTTTTTT
CASSLMDGGETNEKLFF
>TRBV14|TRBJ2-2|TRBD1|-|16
TGTGCCAGCAGCCAAGGCATTGGGACAGCCACCGGGGAGCTGTTTTTT
CASSQGIGTATGELFF
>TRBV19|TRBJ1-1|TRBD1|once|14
TGTGCCAGTAGTCCAGGACAGGGAGGGTTCGGGGCTTTCTTT
CASSPGQGGFGAFF
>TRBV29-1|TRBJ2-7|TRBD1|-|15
TGCAGCGTTGAAGACCCAGGGACAGGGCGCGACGAGCAGTACTTC
CSVEDPGTGRDEQYF
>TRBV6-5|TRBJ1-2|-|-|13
TGTGCCAGCAGTTACACGGCGGGCTATGGCTACACCTTC
CASSYTAGYGYTF
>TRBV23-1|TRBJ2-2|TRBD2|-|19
TGCGCCAGCAGTCATTCGAGGACTAGTATGTGGTGCTGGACCGGGGAGCTGTTTTTT
CASSHSRTSMWCWTGELFF
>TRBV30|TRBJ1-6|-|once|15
TGTGCCTGGAGTTATGGGAGCTCCTATAATTCACCCCTCCACTTT
CAWSYGSSYNSPLHF